These 3 T cell receptor beta chains originate from one sample sequenced in a study of blood T cell repertoires in COVID-19. Here immunoSEQ multiplex PCR was the method, and the copy in TCRdb shows in-frame clones only, minus some. The repertoire holds approximately 180,000 clones, with 70% to 90% as singletons. The sample was peripheral blood. The receptors were gathered from a man aged 60-69 years with active or convalescent COVID-19.

The V call is TRBV19, the J call TRBJ1-2; maybe TRBD1 (5 bases). This CDR3 has 15 amino acids. The V gene lost 0 bases and the J gene lost 4 bases, with 12 bases spanning the gap. Germline CDR1 LNHDA, CDR2 SQIVND (reference sequence). CDR3 region: CASSIDLTTAYGYTF. The CDR3 region has the DNA TGTGCCAGTAGTATAGATCTCACGACAGCCTATGGCTACACCTTC.

This clone showed up just a few times. This sequence joins TRBV4-2 and TRBJ2-2, with D unclear. In germline, CDR1 is LGHNA, CDR2 YNFKEQ. The CDR3 loop spans 14 amino acids. Trimming shortened V by 4 bases and J by 3 bases, and 9 bases separated the two germline ends. CDR3 sequence: CASSPLQDTGELFF. As DNA, the CDR3 is TGTGCCAGCAGCCCCCTTCAGGACACCGGGGAGCTGTTTTTT.

This clone showed up just once. The chain carries TRBV9 and TRBJ1-1; D remains ambiguous. Germline CDR1 reads SGDLS; CDR2 reads YYNGEE. V lost 0 bases and J 4 bases, leaving 7 bases between the germline ends. CDR3 length: 13 amino acids. CDR3 bases: TGTGCCAGCAGCGTAGATCCCAGCACTGAAGCTTTCTTT. It codes for CASSVDPSTEAFF.